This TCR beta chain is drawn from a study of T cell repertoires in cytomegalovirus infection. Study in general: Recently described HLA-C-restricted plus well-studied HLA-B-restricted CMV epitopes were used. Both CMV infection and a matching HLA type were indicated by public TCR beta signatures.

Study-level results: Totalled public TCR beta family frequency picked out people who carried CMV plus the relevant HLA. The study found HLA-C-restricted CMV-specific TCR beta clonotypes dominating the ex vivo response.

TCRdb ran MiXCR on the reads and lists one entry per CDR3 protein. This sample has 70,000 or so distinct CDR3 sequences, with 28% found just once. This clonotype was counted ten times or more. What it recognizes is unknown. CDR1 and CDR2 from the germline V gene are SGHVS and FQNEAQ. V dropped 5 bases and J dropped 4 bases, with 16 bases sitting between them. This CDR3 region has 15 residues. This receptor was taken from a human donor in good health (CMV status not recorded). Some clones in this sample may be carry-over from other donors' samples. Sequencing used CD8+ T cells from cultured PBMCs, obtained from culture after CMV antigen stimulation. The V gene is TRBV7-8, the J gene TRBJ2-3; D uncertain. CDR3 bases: TGTGCCAGCAGCGAGGCGACTGTAGGCCCAGATACGCAGTATTTT. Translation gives CASSEATVGPDTQYF. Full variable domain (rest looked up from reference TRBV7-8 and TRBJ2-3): GAGVSQSPRYKVAKRGQDVALRCDPISGHVSLFWYQQALGQGPEFLTYFQNEAQLDKSGLPSDRFFAERPEGSVSTLKIQRTQQEDSAVYLCASSEATVGPDTQYFGPGTRLTVL.